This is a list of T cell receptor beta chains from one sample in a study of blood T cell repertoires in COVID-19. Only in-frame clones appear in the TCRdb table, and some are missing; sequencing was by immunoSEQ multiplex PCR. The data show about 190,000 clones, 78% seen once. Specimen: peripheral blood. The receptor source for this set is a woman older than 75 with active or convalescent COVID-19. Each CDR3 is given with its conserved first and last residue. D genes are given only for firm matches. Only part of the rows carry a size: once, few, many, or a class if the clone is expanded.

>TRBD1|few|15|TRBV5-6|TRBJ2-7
TGTGCCAGCAGCGGTGGACAGGGACTCTCCTACGAGCAGTACTTC
CASSGGQGLSYEQYF
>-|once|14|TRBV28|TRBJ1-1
TGTGCCAGCAGGCGGACAGCCGTTCCCACTGAAGCTTTCTTT
CASRRTAVPTEAFF
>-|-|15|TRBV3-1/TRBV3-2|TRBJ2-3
TGTGCCAGCAGCCCGACCAGGACAAACACAGATACGCAGTATTTT
CASSPTRTNTDTQYF
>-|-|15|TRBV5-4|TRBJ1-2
TGTGCCAGCAGCTCTGCCGGGTCGACTAACTATGGCTACACCTTC
CASSSAGSTNYGYTF
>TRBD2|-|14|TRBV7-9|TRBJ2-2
TGTGCCAGCAGCCCATCACTAGCGGGGGGGCTGCTGTTTTTT
CASSPSLAGGLLFF
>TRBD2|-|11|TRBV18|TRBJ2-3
TGTGCCAGCTCACCCGGGGGGTCCCCGTATTTT
CASSPGGSPYF
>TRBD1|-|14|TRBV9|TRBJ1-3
TGTGCCAGCAGCGTAGGGACAGGGCGGAACACCATATATTTT
CASSVGTGRNTIYF
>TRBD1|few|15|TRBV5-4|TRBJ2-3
TGTGCCAGCAGCTCTCTGACAGGGGACACAGATACGCAGTATTTT
CASSSLTGDTDTQYF
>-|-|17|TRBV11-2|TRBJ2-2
TGTGCCAGCAGCCAACGTCCCGGGACAAGTCCCACCGGGGAGCTGTTTTTT
CASSQRPGTSPTGELFF
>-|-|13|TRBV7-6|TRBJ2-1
TGTGCCAGCAGCTTAAGTTCCGGGGATGAGCAGTTCTTC
CASSLSSGDEQFF
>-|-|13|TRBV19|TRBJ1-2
TGTGCCAGTAGTTCTGGACAGCGGAATGGCTACACCTTC
CASSSGQRNGYTF
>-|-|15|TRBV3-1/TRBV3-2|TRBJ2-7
TGTGCCAGCAGCCCTTGGGACAACCTGGCGGGCGAGCAGTACTTC
CASSPWDNLAGEQYF
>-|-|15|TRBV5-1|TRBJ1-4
TGCGCCAGCAGCGATATCCAGGGGTATAATGAAAAACTGTTTTTT
CASSDIQGYNEKLFF
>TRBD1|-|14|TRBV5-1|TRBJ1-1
TGCGCCAGCAGCGTAGACAGGGGAGGCACTGAAGCTTTCTTT
CASSVDRGGTEAFF
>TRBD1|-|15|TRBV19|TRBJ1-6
TGTGCCAGTAACCAGGACAGGGGCGCCGATTCACCCCTCCACTTT
CASNQDRGADSPLHF
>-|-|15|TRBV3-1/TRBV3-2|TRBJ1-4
TGTGCCAGCAGCCAAGGTAACGCGGGAGGTGAAAAACTGTTTTTT
CASSQGNAGGEKLFF
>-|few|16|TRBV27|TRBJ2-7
TGTGCCAGCAGTTTCAGGGGGGTAAGCGGCTCCTACGAGCAGTACTTC
CASSFRGVSGSYEQYF
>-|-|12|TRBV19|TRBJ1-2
TGTGCCAGTAGTGGAGCCATTTATGGCTACACCTTC
CASSGAIYGYTF
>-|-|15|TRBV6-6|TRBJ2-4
TGTGCCACCGGAGAAACAGGGGGGGCCAGTCCCATTCAGTACTTC
CATGETGGASPIQYF
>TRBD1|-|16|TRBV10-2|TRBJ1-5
TGCGCCAGCAGTGTTCGAGGGACAGGGGGCAATCAGCCCCAGCATTTT
CASSVRGTGGNQPQHF
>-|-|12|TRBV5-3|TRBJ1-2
TGTGCCAGATATAGCGAGGACTATGGCTACACCTTC
CARYSEDYGYTF
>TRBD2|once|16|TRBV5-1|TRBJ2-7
TGCGCCAGCAGTACTCCTGAGGGAGGGGTGTCTGGCGAGCAGTACTTC
CASSTPEGGVSGEQYF
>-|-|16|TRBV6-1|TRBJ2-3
TGTGCCAGCAGTGAATTGGTAGGGGATAACACAGATACGCAGTATTTT
CASSELVGDNTDTQYF
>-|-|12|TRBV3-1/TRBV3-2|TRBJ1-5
TGTGCCAGCAGCCGCGGAGGTCAGCCCCAGCATTTT
CASSRGGQPQHF
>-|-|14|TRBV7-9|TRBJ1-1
TGTGCCAGCAGCTTACAAGGGAGCACCACTGAAGCTTTCTTT
CASSLQGSTTEAFF
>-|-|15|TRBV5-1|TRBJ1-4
TGCGCCAGCAGCTTGGAGGGAGCAACTAATGAAAAACTGTTTTTT
CASSLEGATNEKLFF
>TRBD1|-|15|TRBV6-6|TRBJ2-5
TGTGCCAGCAGCGCTTGGACAGGTCTGCGAGGGACCCAGTACTTC
CASSAWTGLRGTQYF
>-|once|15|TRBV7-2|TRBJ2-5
TGTGCCAGCAGCCTATATAAACTAGCCCCAGAGACCCAGTACTTC
CASSLYKLAPETQYF
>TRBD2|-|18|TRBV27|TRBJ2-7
TGTGCCAGCAGGGGACTAGCGGGGGGGCACCGTAGCTCCTACGAGCAGTACTTC
CASRGLAGGHRSSYEQYF
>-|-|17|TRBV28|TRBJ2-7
TGTGCCAGCAGTTCCTATTTACAGGGACCAATCCCCTACGAGCAGTACTTC
CASSSYLQGPIPYEQYF
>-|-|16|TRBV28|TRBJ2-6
TGTGCCAGCAGTTTATCCGACACCTCTGGGGCCAACGTCCTGACTTTC
CASSLSDTSGANVLTF
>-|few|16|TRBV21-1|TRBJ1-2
TGTGCCAGCAGCATCACGGGACTATCTTCTAACTATGGCTACACCTTC
CASSITGLSSNYGYTF
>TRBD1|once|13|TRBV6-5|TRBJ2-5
TGTGCCAGCCACCAGGGGGCGCGGGAGACCCAGTACTTC
CASHQGARETQYF
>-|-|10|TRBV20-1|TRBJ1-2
TGCGCGGGGGCTAACTATGGCTACACCTTC
CAGANYGYTF
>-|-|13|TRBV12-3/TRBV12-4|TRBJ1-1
TGTGCCAGCAGTCCTTCCGGGAACACTGAAGCTTTCTTT
CASSPSGNTEAFF
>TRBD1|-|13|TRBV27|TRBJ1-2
TGTGCCAGCAGTAGACAGGGGAACTATGGCTACACCTTC
CASSRQGNYGYTF
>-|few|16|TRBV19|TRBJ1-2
TGTGCCAGTAGTGCACTACCTGGACGGGGAATGGTTGGCTACACCTTC
CASSALPGRGMVGYTF
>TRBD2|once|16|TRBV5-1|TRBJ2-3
TGCGCCAGCAGCTCGGGACTAGCGGGGGTGGCAGATACGCAGTATTTT
CASSSGLAGVADTQYF
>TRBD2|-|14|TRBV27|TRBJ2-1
TGTGCCAGCAGTTTTCCGACTAGCGGAAATGAGCAGTTCTTC
CASSFPTSGNEQFF
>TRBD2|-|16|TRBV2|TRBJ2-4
TGTGCCAGCGCAACTAGCGGGGGACTAGCCAAAAACATTCAGTACTTC
CASATSGGLAKNIQYF
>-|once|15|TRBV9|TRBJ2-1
TGTGCCAGCAGCGTAGCTTGGGGGACTTACAATGAGCAGTTCTTC
CASSVAWGTYNEQFF
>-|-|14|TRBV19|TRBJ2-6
TGTGCCTCCCGACAGTTCTCTGGGGCCAACGTCCTGACTTTC
CASRQFSGANVLTF
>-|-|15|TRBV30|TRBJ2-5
TGTGCCTGGAGTGTAATGGCCCTAGCTCAAGAGACCCAGTACTTC
CAWSVMALAQETQYF
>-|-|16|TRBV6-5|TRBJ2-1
TGTGCCAGCAGTTACTCGGTATCCAGATTCTACAATGAGCAGTTCTTC
CASSYSVSRFYNEQFF
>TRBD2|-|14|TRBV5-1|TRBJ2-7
TGCGCCAGCAGCGTGGGCGGGGGGGAATACGAGCAGTACTTC
CASSVGGGEYEQYF
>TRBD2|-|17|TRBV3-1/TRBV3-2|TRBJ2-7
TGTGCCAGCAGCCAATCTCTGGGGGGGAATAAAAGCCGGGAGCAGTACTTC
CASSQSLGGNKSREQYF
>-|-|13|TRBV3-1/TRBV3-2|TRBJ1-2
TGTGCCAGCAGCCAGCCCGGTTTCTATGGCTACACCTTC
CASSQPGFYGYTF
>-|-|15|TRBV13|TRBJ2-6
TGTGCCAGCAGCGCGGCGGGATCTGGGGCCAACGTCCTGACTTTC
CASSAAGSGANVLTF
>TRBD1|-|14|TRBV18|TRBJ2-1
TGTGCCAGCTCACCCGGACAGGGTCACAATGAGCAGTTCTTC
CASSPGQGHNEQFF
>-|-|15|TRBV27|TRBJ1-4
TGTGCCAGCAGAGTTCAGGGTTCGGCTAATGAAAAACTGTTTTTT
CASRVQGSANEKLFF
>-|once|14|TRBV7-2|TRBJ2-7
TGTGCCAGCAGCGCCGGACAGACAGTATACGAGCAGTACTTC
CASSAGQTVYEQYF
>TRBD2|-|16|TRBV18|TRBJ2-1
TGTGCCAGCTCACCAGTAGCGGGGGGAATAAACAATGAGCAGTTCTTC
CASSPVAGGINNEQFF
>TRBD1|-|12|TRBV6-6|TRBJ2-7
TGTGCCAGCGGATGGACAGGGCGGGAGCAGTACTTC
CASGWTGREQYF
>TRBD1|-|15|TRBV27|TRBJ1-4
TGTGCCAGCCGACTCAACAGGGGCCGGAATGAAAAACTGTTTTTT
CASRLNRGRNEKLFF